Following are 27 T cell receptor beta chains from one sample sequenced in a study of graft-versus-host responses after intestinal transplantation. Data came from immunoSEQ multiplex PCR; TCRdb stores just in-frame clones and leaves some out. The sample lists over 40,000 clones, 65% to 85% seen once, with around 0.5% in the top ten. These receptors' antigens are unknown. This material consisted of unstimulated CD4+ T cells sorted from spleen or lymph node cells, taken before transplant. Receptors were obtained from a human donor who was the organ donor for an intestinal transplant.

The chain has TRBV11-2 and TRBJ1-2; 7 bases match TRBD1. Germline V gene sequence: CDR1 SGHAT, CDR2 FQNNGV. This CDR3 has 15 residues. V gave up 3 bases and J gave up 5 bases; unmatched junction bases: 9. CDR3 DNA sequence: TGTGCCAGCAGCTTGACCGGGACAGAAATGTATGGCTACACCTTC. Its translation: CASSLTGTEMYGYTF.

The chain links TRBV6-5 to TRBJ2-5, with 9 nucleotides matching TRBD2. Germline V CDR1 and CDR2: MNHEY, SVGAGI. The CDR3 spans 13 residues. The junction had 5 bases not matched to a gene; V was cut back by 5 bases and J by 7 bases. The CDR3 DNA sequence: TGTGCCAGCAGTGCGACTAGCGGAGCGACCCAGTACTTC. Translated: CASSATSGATQYF.

The genes are TRBV14 and TRBJ1-2, with D maybe TRBD1 (6 bases). Trimming removed 1 base at V and 4 bases at J, with 13 bases between. Germline CDR1 is SGHDN and CDR2 is FVKESK. The CDR3 loop spans 15 amino acids. The CDR3: CASSQVQGRVYGYTF. In nucleotides, the CDR3 is TGTGCCAGCAGCCAAGTCCAGGGGCGCGTCTATGGCTACACCTTC.

V and J are TRBV11-3 and TRBJ2-7; D is unclear. The V end was cut by 0 bases, the J end by 3 bases, with 3 bases between. The CDR3 covers 12 residues. CDR1 SGHNT and CDR2 YENEEA come from the germline V gene. The CDR3 DNA follows: TGTGCCAGCAGCTTAGATTTCTACGAGCAGTACTTC. The encoded protein is CASSLDFYEQYF.

This rearrangement joins TRBV5-1 to TRBJ2-7, with 10 bases lining up with TRBD2. The CDR3 totals 15 residues. Germline-derived CDR1 and CDR2 are SGHRS and YFSETQ. V gave up 5 bases and J gave up 4 bases; unmatched junction bases: 9. This CDR3 is CASRGVPSGSYEQYF. The DNA of the CDR3 is TGCGCCAGCAGGGGAGTGCCTAGCGGGAGTTACGAGCAGTACTTC.

The chain links TRBV11-2 to TRBJ2-1, with a weak D call TRBD1 (7 bases). V lost 5 bases, J lost 6 bases, and 20 bases lay in between. Per germline, CDR1 SGHAT and CDR2 FQNNGV. This CDR3 spans 16 amino acids. In DNA, the CDR3 is TGTGCCAGCAGCCACTGGGCGGAGGGGGCGGGCAATGAGCAGTTCTTC. Protein: CASSHWAEGAGNEQFF.

The chain carries TRBV7-9 and TRBJ2-1; TRBD2 aligns across 10 bases. Germline V lookup: CDR1 SEHNR, CDR2 FQNEAQ (reference sequence). The V and J ends lost 5 bases and 9 bases, in that order; junction bases with no gene match: 10. The CDR3 totals 15 residues. The CDR3 is CASSRSGGAWSEQFF. In DNA, the CDR3 is TGTGCCAGCAGCCGCAGCGGGGGGGCGTGGAGTGAGCAGTTCTTC.

The chain joins TRBV19 to TRBJ1-5; 8 nucleotides align to TRBD1. V dropped 7 bases and J dropped 2; count of bases not matched to a gene: 7. CDR3 size: 15 residues. The V gene's germline CDR1 is LNHDA and CDR2 SQIVND (reference sequence). The CDR3 spells CASMGTGTGNQPQHF. The CDR3 coding sequence is TGTGCCAGTATGGGGACAGGCACGGGCAATCAGCCCCAGCATTTT.

This chain joins TRBV11-3 and TRBJ2-3; possibly TRBD1 for D (5 bases). Germline lookup yields CDR1 SGHNT and CDR2 YENEEA. The ends were cut back, 2 bases at V and 2 bases at J, with 17 bases in the middle. The CDR3 runs to 17 residues. The CDR3 nucleotides read TGTGCCAGCAGCTTAAGCCTCGACAGTTACTACACAGATACGCAGTATTTT. Amino acids: CASSLSLDSYYTDTQYF.

The chain has TRBV4-1 and TRBJ2-7; 10 bases fit TRBD2. The CDR3 extends over 16 amino acids. Germline V lookup: CDR1 MGHRA, CDR2 YSYEKL. V dropped 1 base and J dropped 6; count of bases not matched to a gene: 9. For the CDR3, the DNA is TGCGCCAGCAGCCAAGCACAGTCTAGCGGGAGTTCCGAGCAGTACTTC. Translating gives CASSQAQSSGSSEQYF.

This clone was counted once. The rearrangement links TRBV6-5 to TRBJ2-7; possibly TRBD2 for D (5 bases). V shed 0 bases and J shed 2 bases, with 11 bases lying between them. Germline V gene data show CDR1 as MNHEY and CDR2 as SVGAGI. The CDR3 spans 15 residues. The CDR3 loop reads CASSYSGVSPYEQYF. The CDR3 DNA reads TGTGCCAGCAGTTACTCGGGAGTTTCTCCCTACGAGCAGTACTTC.

The J gene is TRBJ1-1, the V gene TRBV6-5; 8 nucleotides align to TRBD1. Trimming at V came to 4 bases and at J to 9 bases, leaving 10 bases not matched to a gene. Per the germline V gene, CDR1 is MNHEY and CDR2 is SVGAGI. CDR3 length: 14 amino acids. CDR3 region: CASSSSDRGVKAFF. DNA of the CDR3: TGTGCCAGCAGTTCCTCCGACAGGGGAGTCAAAGCTTTCTTT.

The rearrangement links TRBV7-2 to TRBJ2-1, with 12 bases fitting TRBD2. V was pared by 4 bases and J by 6 bases, with 4 bases of the junction left unmatched. Germline values: CDR1 SGHTA, CDR2 FQGNSA. This CDR3 has 15 amino acids. The CDR3 DNA reads as TGTGCCAGCAGCTCCCGACTAGCGGGAGCCAATGAGCAGTTCTTC. It codes for CASSSRLAGANEQFF.

This chain joins TRBV4-2 and TRBJ2-2, with no clear D. Germline CDR1 LGHNA, CDR2 YNFKEQ. The V end lost 3 bases, the J end lost 4 bases, and 3 bases lay between the germline ends. The CDR3 is 12 amino acids. The CDR3 reads CASSQPTGELFF. The CDR3 DNA sequence: TGTGCCAGCAGCCAGCCCACCGGGGAGCTGTTTTTT.

The chain employs TRBV10-1 and TRBJ2-3, with a weak D call TRBD1 (6 bases). This CDR3 region has 14 residues. In germline, CDR1 is WNHNN, CDR2 SYGVQD (reference sequence). The V end lost 4 bases, the J end lost 1 base, and 9 bases lay between the germline ends. The CDR3 region is CASSAYRGTDTQYF. CDR3 nucleotide sequence: TGCGCCAGCAGTGCGTACAGGGGCACAGATACGCAGTATTTT.

The chain combines TRBV11-3 with TRBJ2-3; D remains unclear. CDR3 length: 13 residues. Looked up from germline, CDR1 is SGHNT and CDR2 is YENEEA. V was clipped by 1 base and J by 1 base, with 3 bases between them. The CDR3 here is CASSLAGTDTQYF. CDR3 bases: TGTGCCAGCAGCTTAGCGGGCACAGATACGCAGTATTTT.

DNA for the CDR3: TGTGCCAGCCGGACAGGGGTGTACAATGAGCAGTTCTTC. It encodes CASRTGVYNEQFF. This chain uses TRBV6-1 with TRBJ2-1; TRBD1 aligns across 9 bases. This CDR3 has 13 amino acids. Germline CDR1 and CDR2: MNHNS and SASEGT. Trimming removed 8 bases from V and 4 bases from J; junction bases left unmatched: 3.

This chain connects TRBV5-1 to TRBJ2-2; the match to TRBD2 covers 7 bases. V lost 10 bases, J lost 5 bases, and 11 bases stayed unmatched. Per germline, CDR1 SGHRS and CDR2 YFSETQ. The CDR3 length is 14 residues. The CDR3, as DNA: TGCGCCTCCTCTCGGGGGGTTTTGACCGGGGAGCTGTTTTTT. Protein product: CASSRGVLTGELFF.

The chain is built from TRBV5-4 and TRBJ2-3; possibly TRBD2 for D (6 bases). Germline V gives CDR1 SGHNT, CDR2 YYREEE (reference sequence). With 5 bases removed from V and 2 bases from J, the gap between germline ends came to 15 bases. This CDR3 is built from 15 residues. Here the CDR3 DNA reads TGTGCCAGCAGATCTGGGGGACTCTACACAGATACGCAGTATTTT. Its translation is CASRSGGLYTDTQYF.

This rearrangement joins TRBV29-1 to TRBJ1-1, with TRBD1 identical over 7 bases. Trimming cost V 4 bases and J 1 base; bases outside gene matches: 3. CDR3 length: 13 amino acids. Germline lookup yields CDR1 SQVTM and CDR2 ANQGSEA. The CDR3 DNA sequence: TGCAGCGTTGCCCGGGACAGGAACACTGAAGCTTTCTTT. It codes for CSVARDRNTEAFF.

This rearrangement joins TRBV21-1 to TRBJ2-2; the listed D gene, TRBD2, was not tested against the DNA. TRBV21-1 represents a pseudogene. The CDR3 loop spans 19 amino acids. The CDR3 loop is CASSKEVAGVDSNTGELFF. The CDR3 DNA follows: TGTGCCAGCAGCAAAGAGGTAGCGGGAGTGGATTCGAACACCGGGGAGCTGTTTTTT.

The CDR3 nucleotides read TGTGCCAGTACTATTGGGGCCGGTATAAACACAGATACGCAGTATTTT. Its translation is CASTIGAGINTDTQYF. This chain uses TRBV19 with TRBJ2-3; tentatively, D is TRBD1 (5 bases). Looked up from germline, CDR1 is LNHDA and CDR2 is SQIVND (reference sequence). Trimming took 7 bases from V and 2 from J, leaving 19 bases between them. This CDR3 has 16 residues.

This chain links TRBV30 with TRBJ2-3; 14 nucleotides match TRBD2. Germline V gene lookup returns CDR1 GTSNPN and CDR2 SVGIG (reference sequence). This CDR3 contains 16 residues. V gave up 0 bases and J gave up 4 bases; unmatched junction bases: 3. CDR3 DNA sequence: TGTGCCTGGAGTGTACGACTAGCGGGGGGGCCAGATACGCAGTATTTT. This sequence encodes CAWSVRLAGGPDTQYF. Supplemented by reference TRBV30 and TRBJ2-3, the full variable domain reads SQTIHQWPATLVQPVGSPLSLECTVEGTSNPNLYWYRQAAGRGLQLLFYSVGIGQISSEVPQNLSASRPQDRQFILSSKKLLLSDSGFYLCAWSVRLAGGPDTQYFGPGTRLTVL.

The chain is built from TRBV6-5 and TRBJ1-6; a possible D gene is TRBD1 (5 bases). Germline assignment: CDR1 MNHEY and CDR2 SVGAGI. V was cut by 2 bases and J by 6 bases, with 5 bases left in between. This CDR3 is built from 13 residues. The CDR3 DNA sequence: TGTGCCAGCAGTTACGACAGTAATTCACCCCTCCACTTT. It translates to CASSYDSNSPLHF.

The table lists this clone with a few counts. The chain recombines TRBV18 with TRBJ2-7; 10 bases map to TRBD2. The CDR3 consists of 14 residues. V gave up 2 bases and J gave up 5 bases; unmatched junction bases: 3. CDR1 and CDR2 from the germline V gene are KGHSH and LQKENI. In DNA, the CDR3 is TGTGCCAGCTCACCAACAGCGGGAGGGGACGAGCAGTACTTC. Protein product: CASSPTAGGDEQYF.

The chain recombines TRBV30 with TRBJ2-5; TRBD1 matches at 11 bases. Germline V gene lookup returns CDR1 GTSNPN and CDR2 SVGIG (reference sequence). The CDR3 has 16 amino acids. Unmatched junction bases numbered 11, after V lost 1 base and J lost 7 bases. The CDR3 spells CAWSEGTGGFPRTQYF. The CDR3 DNA is TGTGCCTGGAGTGAGGGGACAGGGGGTTTCCCGAGGACCCAGTACTTC.

The V gene is TRBV4-2, the J gene TRBJ2-3; 14 positions match TRBD2. V lost 0 bases and J lost 0; bases outside the gene matches: 8. This CDR3 has 20 residues. Germline CDR1 reads LGHNA; CDR2 reads YNFKEQ. The CDR3 coding sequence is TGTGCCAGCAGCCAAGAGGGAGGGACTAGCGGGGGTGTCAGCACAGATACGCAGTATTTT. It yields the protein CASSQEGGTSGGVSTDTQYF.